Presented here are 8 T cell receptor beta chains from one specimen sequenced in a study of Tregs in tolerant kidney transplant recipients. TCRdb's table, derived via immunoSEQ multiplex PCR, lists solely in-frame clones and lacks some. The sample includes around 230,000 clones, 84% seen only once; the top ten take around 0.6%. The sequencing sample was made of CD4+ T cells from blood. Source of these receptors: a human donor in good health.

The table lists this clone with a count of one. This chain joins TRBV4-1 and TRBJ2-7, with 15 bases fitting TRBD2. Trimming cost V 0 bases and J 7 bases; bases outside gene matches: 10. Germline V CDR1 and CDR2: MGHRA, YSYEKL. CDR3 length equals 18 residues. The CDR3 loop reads CASSQDFRGLAGGREQYF. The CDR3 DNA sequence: TGCGCCAGCAGCCAAGATTTCCGCGGACTAGCGGGAGGGAGGGAGCAGTACTTC.

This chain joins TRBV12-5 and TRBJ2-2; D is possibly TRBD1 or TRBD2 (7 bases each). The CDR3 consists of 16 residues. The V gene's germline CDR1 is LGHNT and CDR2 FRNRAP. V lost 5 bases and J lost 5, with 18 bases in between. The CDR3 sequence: CASGPSGGRETGELFF. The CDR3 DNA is TGTGCTAGTGGTCCGTCAGGGGGGCGGGAGACCGGGGAGCTGTTTTTT.

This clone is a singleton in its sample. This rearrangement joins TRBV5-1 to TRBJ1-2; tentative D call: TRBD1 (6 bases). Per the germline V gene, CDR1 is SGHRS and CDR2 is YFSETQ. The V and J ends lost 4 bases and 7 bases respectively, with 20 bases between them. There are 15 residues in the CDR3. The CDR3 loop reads CASSQQGGSSLGYTF. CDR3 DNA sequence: TGCGCCAGCAGCCAACAGGGCGGAAGTTCTCTTGGCTACACCTTC.

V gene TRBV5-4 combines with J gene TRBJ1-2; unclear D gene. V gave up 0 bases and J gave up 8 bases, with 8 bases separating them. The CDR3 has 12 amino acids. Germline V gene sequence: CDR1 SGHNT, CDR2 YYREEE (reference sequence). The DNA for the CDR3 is TGTGCCAGCAGCTTGGATCACGGCGGCTACACCTTC. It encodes CASSLDHGGYTF. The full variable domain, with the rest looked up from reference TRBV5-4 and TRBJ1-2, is ETGVTQSPTHLIKTRGQQVTLRCSSQSGHNTVSWYQQALGQGPQFIFQYYREEENGRGNFPPRFSGLQFPNYSSELNVNALELDDSALYLCASSLDHGGYTFGSGTRLTVV.

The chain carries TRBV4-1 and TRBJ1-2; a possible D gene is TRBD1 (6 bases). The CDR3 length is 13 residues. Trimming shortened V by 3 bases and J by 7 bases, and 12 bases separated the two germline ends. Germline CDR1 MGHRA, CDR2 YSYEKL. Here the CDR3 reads CASSQQGLVGYTF. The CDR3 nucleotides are TGCGCCAGCAGCCAGCAGGGGCTCGTTGGCTACACCTTC.

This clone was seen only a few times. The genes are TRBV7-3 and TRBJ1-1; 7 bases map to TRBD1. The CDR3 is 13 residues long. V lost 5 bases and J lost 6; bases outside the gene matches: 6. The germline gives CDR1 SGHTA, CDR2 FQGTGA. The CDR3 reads CASSPTGFSEAFF. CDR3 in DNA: TGTGCCAGCAGCCCGACAGGGTTCTCTGAAGCTTTCTTT.

CDR3 coding DNA: TGCAGCGTTGTGCGACAGGGGTATGAGCAGTTCTTC. Its protein is CSVVRQGYEQFF. This chain connects TRBV29-1 to TRBJ2-1; TRBD1 matches at 8 bases. This CDR3 has 12 residues. Trimming at V came to 4 bases and at J to 8 bases, leaving 4 bases not matched to a gene. CDR1 is SQVTM and CDR2 is ANQGSEA in the germline V gene.

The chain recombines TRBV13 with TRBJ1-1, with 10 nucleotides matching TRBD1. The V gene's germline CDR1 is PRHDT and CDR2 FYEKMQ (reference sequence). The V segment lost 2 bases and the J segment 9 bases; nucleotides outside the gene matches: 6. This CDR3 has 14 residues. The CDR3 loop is CASSLSGTGDKAFF. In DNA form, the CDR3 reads TGTGCCAGCAGCTTATCTGGGACAGGGGATAAAGCTTTCTTT.